These T cell receptor beta chains were read from a single sample in a study of Ad26.COV2.S vaccination and SARS-CoV-2 variants. The assay was immunoSEQ multiplex PCR, and TCRdb's table has in-frame clones only and misses some. The table has 350,000 to 450,000 clones, about 90% seen once. The sequences come from peripheral blood, collected in a trial of Ad26.COV2.S vaccine versus placebo. The receptors were gathered from a person between 18 and 60 years old who received the Ad26.COV2.S COVID-19 vaccine or a placebo. CDR3s include the opening cysteine and the closing phenylalanine or tryptophan. Each record gives: D gene, clone size, V gene, J gene, CDR3 DNA, CDR3 protein. The D gene is left open where the match is weak. Rows give clone size only sometimes, using once, few, many, or a class for an expanded clone.

d_call: -
clone_size: once
v_call: TRBV27
j_call: TRBJ1-5
cdr3_nt: TGTGCCAGCAGTTGGAGTGTAAATCAGCCCCAGCATTTT
cdr3_aa: CASSWSVNQPQHF

d_call: TRBD1
clone_size: -
v_call: TRBV28
j_call: TRBJ2-2
cdr3_nt: TGTGCCAGCAGTTCCCCCGGGACAGGGGGCAGGAACACCGGGGAGCTGTTTTTT
cdr3_aa: CASSSPGTGGRNTGELFF

d_call: -
clone_size: -
v_call: TRBV7-2
j_call: TRBJ2-3
cdr3_nt: TGTGCCAGCAGCTTAAATTTAGGGCCTACTAGCACAGATACGCAGTATTTT
cdr3_aa: CASSLNLGPTSTDTQYF

d_call: -
clone_size: once
v_call: TRBV7-9
j_call: TRBJ2-2
cdr3_nt: TGTGCCAGCCCAACCTTACCGAACACAAACACCGGGGAGCTGTTTTTT
cdr3_aa: CASPTLPNTNTGELFF

d_call: -
clone_size: -
v_call: TRBV7-2
j_call: TRBJ2-1
cdr3_nt: TGTGCCAGCAGCTTAGTCGGGACCCTGAGCTCCTACAATGAGCAGTTCTTC
cdr3_aa: CASSLVGTLSSYNEQFF

d_call: -
clone_size: -
v_call: TRBV3-1/TRBV3-2
j_call: TRBJ2-1
cdr3_nt: TGTGCCAGCAGCCGGATGGAGGGGCCATACAATGAGCAGTTCTTC
cdr3_aa: CASSRMEGPYNEQFF

d_call: TRBD2
clone_size: -
v_call: TRBV10-2
j_call: TRBJ2-3
cdr3_nt: TGCGCCAGCAGGCTACTAGCGGGGGCCACAGATACGCAGTATTTT
cdr3_aa: CASRLLAGATDTQYF

d_call: -
clone_size: -
v_call: TRBV28
j_call: TRBJ1-2
cdr3_nt: TGTGCCAGCGACAGTAACTATGGCTACACCTTC
cdr3_aa: CASDSNYGYTF

d_call: -
clone_size: -
v_call: TRBV7-9
j_call: TRBJ2-7
cdr3_nt: TGTGCCAGCACCCCCCTATACGAGCAGTACTTC
cdr3_aa: CASTPLYEQYF

d_call: TRBD1
clone_size: once
v_call: TRBV20-1
j_call: TRBJ1-2
cdr3_nt: TGCAGTGCTAGTCTTACAGGGGGCGATGGCTACACCTTC
cdr3_aa: CSASLTGGDGYTF

d_call: -
clone_size: -
v_call: TRBV11-2
j_call: TRBJ1-2
cdr3_nt: TGTGCCAGCGAGGGTTTGCTCTATGGCTACACCTTC
cdr3_aa: CASEGLLYGYTF

d_call: -
clone_size: -
v_call: TRBV19
j_call: TRBJ2-7
cdr3_nt: TGTGCCAGTAGTATTGGGCGGAACGAGCAGTACTTC
cdr3_aa: CASSIGRNEQYF

d_call: -
clone_size: -
v_call: TRBV5-1
j_call: TRBJ2-3
cdr3_nt: TGCGCCAGCAGCTTCGTTGCCGACTCAGGGGGGTCAGATACGCAGTATTTT
cdr3_aa: CASSFVADSGGSDTQYF

d_call: -
clone_size: once
v_call: TRBV10-1
j_call: TRBJ1-3
cdr3_nt: TGCGCCAGCACGGGGACGGGAGACACCATATATTTT
cdr3_aa: CASTGTGDTIYF

d_call: -
clone_size: -
v_call: TRBV7-2
j_call: TRBJ2-3
cdr3_nt: TGTGCCAGCAGCTTTCCGCAGGGGCGGAGGACAGATACGCAGTATTTT
cdr3_aa: CASSFPQGRRTDTQYF

d_call: -
clone_size: -
v_call: TRBV7-2
j_call: TRBJ2-7
cdr3_nt: TGTGCCAGCAGCTCCGAGAGTTTTAGGGAATCGTCCTACGAGCAGTACTTC
cdr3_aa: CASSSESFRESSYEQYF

d_call: -
clone_size: -
v_call: TRBV5-3
j_call: TRBJ2-1
cdr3_nt: TGTGCCAGAAGCGGGGACGGTCTAAACGACAATGAGCAGTTCTTC
cdr3_aa: CARSGDGLNDNEQFF

d_call: TRBD1
clone_size: once
v_call: TRBV19
j_call: TRBJ1-2
cdr3_nt: TGTGCCAGTAGTATCCCACAGGGGTATGGCTACACCTTC
cdr3_aa: CASSIPQGYGYTF

d_call: TRBD1
clone_size: -
v_call: TRBV6-2/TRBV6-3
j_call: TRBJ1-5
cdr3_nt: TGTGCCAGCAGTTACCGTCAGGGGGCAGATCAGCCCCAGCATTTT
cdr3_aa: CASSYRQGADQPQHF

d_call: -
clone_size: -
v_call: TRBV4-1
j_call: TRBJ2-5
cdr3_nt: TGCGCCAGCAGCCAAGTGGGGCCACTAAGGGAGACCCAGTACTTC
cdr3_aa: CASSQVGPLRETQYF

d_call: TRBD2
clone_size: -
v_call: TRBV11-2
j_call: TRBJ2-7
cdr3_nt: TGTGCCACCGGGGGGGGGTTCCCTAGCTCCTACGAGCAGTACTTC
cdr3_aa: CATGGGFPSSYEQYF

d_call: -
clone_size: -
v_call: TRBV2
j_call: TRBJ2-7
cdr3_nt: TGTGCCAGCAGCAGGACCGCATTCTACGAGCAGTACTTC
cdr3_aa: CASSRTAFYEQYF

d_call: -
clone_size: once
v_call: TRBV10-2
j_call: TRBJ2-6
cdr3_nt: TGCGCCAGCAGTCGAAGTACAGGGAGGGGATCTGGGGCCAACGTCCTGACTTTC
cdr3_aa: CASSRSTGRGSGANVLTF

d_call: TRBD1
clone_size: once
v_call: TRBV7-8
j_call: TRBJ1-2
cdr3_nt: TGTGCCAGCAGCTCTCGGACAGGGCTGAAGGGCTACACCTTC
cdr3_aa: CASSSRTGLKGYTF

d_call: -
clone_size: once
v_call: TRBV20-1
j_call: TRBJ2-7
cdr3_nt: TGCAGTGTTGACAAGACCTACGAGCAGTACTTC
cdr3_aa: CSVDKTYEQYF

d_call: TRBD2
clone_size: -
v_call: TRBV18
j_call: TRBJ2-3
cdr3_nt: TGTGCCAGCTCACCTTCTAGCGGGGGGGCCGCAGATACGCAGTATTTT
cdr3_aa: CASSPSSGGAADTQYF

d_call: -
clone_size: -
v_call: TRBV6-5
j_call: TRBJ1-2
cdr3_nt: TGTGCCAGCAGTTACTCGAATTACGGAATTAGCTATGGCTACACCTTC
cdr3_aa: CASSYSNYGISYGYTF